The 32 T cell receptor beta chains below were found in one sample sequenced in a study of blood T cell repertoires in COVID-19. Profiled with immunoSEQ multiplex PCR; TCRdb holds only in-frame clones, not every one. The sample shows roughly 80,000 clones, roughly 73% of them seen only once. Sequencing was performed on peripheral blood. The receptors derive from a human donor in a cohort sampled during active COVID-19.

The CDR3 loop is CASSSLSRTNTEAFF. The CDR3 DNA follows: TGTGCCAGCAGCTCACTTTCCAGGACAAACACTGAAGCTTTCTTT. V and J are TRBV5-6 and TRBJ1-1, with TRBD1 as a possible D gene (5 bases). Trimming shortened V by 3 bases and J by 2 bases, and 14 bases separated the two germline ends. Germline V gene lookup returns CDR1 SGHDT and CDR2 YYEEEE. There are 15 residues in the CDR3.

The genes are TRBV19 and TRBJ1-6; TRBD1 aligns across 10 bases. This CDR3 has 15 residues. The V segment lost 5 bases and the J segment 7 bases; nucleotides outside the gene matches: 5. Germline V gene lookup returns CDR1 LNHDA and CDR2 SQIVND (reference sequence). Written as DNA, the CDR3 is TGTGCCAGTAGTGCGGGACAGGGGTGGAATTCACCCCTCCACTTT. Its translation is CASSAGQGWNSPLHF. Supplemented by reference TRBV19 and TRBJ1-6, the full variable domain reads DGGITQSPKYLFRKEGQNVTLSCEQNLNHDAMYWYRQDPGQGLRLIYYSQIVNDFQKGDIAEGYSVSREKKESFPLTVTSAQKNPTAFYLCASSAGQGWNSPLHFGNGTRLTVT.

The genes are TRBV28 and TRBJ2-5, with TRBD1 identical over 8 bases. In germline, CDR1 is MDHEN, CDR2 SYDVKM. This CDR3 contains 15 residues. Losses at the gene ends were 5 bases for V and 1 base for J; bases not matched to a gene: 6. The CDR3 sequence is CASSIRTGTQETQYF. The CDR3 DNA sequence: TGTGCCAGCAGTATCAGGACAGGGACCCAAGAGACCCAGTACTTC.

The chain combines TRBV5-8 with TRBJ1-1; the match to TRBD1 covers 8 bases. CDR3 length equals 13 residues. The germline CDR1 and CDR2 sequences are SGHTS and YDEGEE. Unmatched junction bases numbered 3, after V lost 4 bases and J lost 4 bases. This CDR3 is CASSQQGGTEAFF. CDR3 bases: TGTGCCAGCAGCCAACAGGGGGGCACTGAAGCTTTCTTT.

This clone was recorded many times. The V gene is TRBV5-1, the J gene TRBJ1-3; no reliable D call. Trimming stripped 1 base from V and 2 bases from J, with 16 bases between. CDR1 and CDR2 (germline): SGHRS, YFSETQ. CDR3 length: 17 amino acids. The CDR3 region has the DNA TGCGCCAGCAGCTTGACTCGGACTGCCTGGGCTGGAAACACCATATATTTT. The encoded protein is CASSLTRTAWAGNTIYF.

V and J are TRBV4-1 and TRBJ2-5, with TRBD2 matching over 8 bases. CDR1 and CDR2 (germline): MGHRA, YSYEKL. CDR3 length: 14 amino acids. J lost 3 bases, V lost 4 bases, and 4 bases had no gene match. CDR3 residues: CASSPFSGEETQYF. The CDR3 coding sequence is TGCGCCAGCAGCCCCTTTAGCGGGGAAGAGACCCAGTACTTC.

The CDR3 coding sequence is TGTGCCTGGAGTACAGGGGCAGGCTACACCTTC. Its protein product is CAWSTGAGYTF. The chain has TRBV30 and TRBJ1-2, with TRBD1 matching 7 bases. V shed 2 bases and J 8 bases; nucleotides not matched to a gene: 2. CDR1 and CDR2 (germline): GTSNPN, SVGIG (reference sequence). The CDR3 runs 11 residues.

V and J are TRBV28 and TRBJ1-2; D unclear. Germline-derived CDR1 and CDR2 are MDHEN and SYDVKM. Trimming took 7 bases from V and 0 from J, leaving 15 bases between them. The CDR3 consists of 15 residues. DNA of the CDR3: TGTGCCAGCACCGAACGGAGGTTAGCTAACTATGGCTACACCTTC. Its translation is CASTERRLANYGYTF.

The chain is built from TRBV6-5 and TRBJ1-2; TRBD1 agrees at 8 bases. The CDR3 contains 14 residues. V dropped 6 bases and J dropped 4; count of bases not matched to a gene: 7. Germline V gene sequence: CDR1 MNHEY, CDR2 SVGAGI. CDR3 residues: CASRSQGVLYGYTF. The CDR3 DNA follows: TGTGCCAGCAGGTCACAGGGGGTCCTCTATGGCTACACCTTC.

In this sample, this clone turned up once. The CDR3 DNA reads as TGTGCCAGCAGCGCCACAAGCCCGGGGTACGAGCAGTACTTC. Translated, it gives CASSATSPGYEQYF. The J gene is TRBJ2-7, the V gene TRBV7-9, with TRBD2 as a possible D gene (5 bases). This CDR3 comprises 14 residues. Looked up from germline, CDR1 is SEHNR and CDR2 is FQNEAQ (reference sequence). The V end was cut by 5 bases, the J end by 4 bases, with 15 bases between.

The chain employs TRBV6-5 and TRBJ1-2; D uncertain. The CDR3 totals 13 residues. Between the trimmed V and J ends, which lost 11 bases and 13 bases, there was a span of 26 bases. Germline lookup yields CDR1 MNHEY and CDR2 SVGAGI. The CDR3: CAAYSDSAFGGTF. DNA of the CDR3: TGTGCCGCTTACTCAGACTCAGCATTTGGTGGCACCTTC.

The chain employs TRBV7-2 and TRBJ2-5, with 8 bases that match TRBD1. Unmatched junction bases numbered 9, after V lost 5 bases and J lost 1 base. Germline lookup yields CDR1 SGHTA and CDR2 FQGNSA. The CDR3 consists of 16 residues. The DNA for the CDR3 is TGTGCCAGCAGCAGAGCCCAGGGGGCAATCCAAGAGACCCAGTACTTC. It encodes CASSRAQGAIQETQYF.

CDR3 DNA sequence: TGTGCCAGCAGTGACGCTCTAGCGGGGGGGGAGACCCAGTACTTC. It translates to CASSDALAGGETQYF. The rearrangement uses TRBV2 and TRBJ2-5, with 12 positions matching TRBD2. The CDR3 has 15 amino acids. CDR1 is SNHLY, CDR2 FYNNEI, per germline. V was clipped by 3 bases and J by 5 bases; unmatched bases: 4.

The rearrangement uses TRBV18 and TRBJ2-5, with 9 bases lining up with TRBD2. J gave up 3 bases and V 6 bases, and 8 bases lay outside the gene matches. Per germline, CDR1 KGHSH and CDR2 LQKENI. The CDR3 is made up of 15 amino acids. CDR3 sequence reads: CASSRAGGPEETQYF. In nucleotides, the CDR3 is TGTGCCAGCTCCCGAGCGGGGGGCCCGGAAGAGACCCAGTACTTC.

The gene calls are TRBV19 and TRBJ1-4; D unresolved. CDR1 LNHDA and CDR2 SQIVND come from the germline V gene (reference sequence). The CDR3 is made up of 14 amino acids. Trimming removed 5 bases from V and 8 bases from J, with 15 bases in between. CDR3 protein: CASSPSTGREKLFF. CDR3 nucleotides: TGTGCCAGTAGTCCTTCGACGGGGAGGGAAAAACTGTTTTTT.

This chain connects TRBV5-5 to TRBJ1-5; D perhaps matches TRBD1 (5 bases). V lost 1 base and J lost 4, with 9 bases in between. CDR1 is SGHKS, CDR2 YYEKEE, per germline (reference sequence). CDR3 length: 14 amino acids. The CDR3 region is CASSLSRANQPQHF. CDR3 nucleotide sequence: TGTGCCAGCAGCTTGTCCAGGGCTAATCAGCCCCAGCATTTT.

The chain recombines TRBV6-5 with TRBJ2-5; 7 nucleotides agree with TRBD2. CDR3 length: 15 residues. Per germline, CDR1 MNHEY and CDR2 SVGAGI. V was pared by 3 bases and J by 6 bases, with 10 bases of the junction left unmatched. The chain's CDR3 is CASSYATGGGKTQYF. In DNA, the CDR3 is TGTGCCAGCAGTTATGCCACGGGGGGAGGGAAGACCCAGTACTTC.

The chain links TRBV14 to TRBJ2-7; 8 nucleotides line up with TRBD1. The CDR3 runs to 17 residues. Germline V gene data show CDR1 as SGHDN and CDR2 as FVKESK. V was pared by 0 bases and J by 0 bases, with 7 bases of the junction left unmatched. The DNA for the CDR3 is TGTGCCAGCAGCCAAGATCCCGCAGGGGGCTTCTCCTACGAGCAGTACTTC. This sequence encodes CASSQDPAGGFSYEQYF.

The chain joins TRBV4-2 to TRBJ2-3, with a weak D call TRBD2 (5 bases). This CDR3 spans 16 amino acids. Between the trimmed V and J ends, which lost 1 base and 6 bases, there was a span of 17 bases. Looked up from germline, CDR1 is LGHNA and CDR2 is YNFKEQ. The CDR3 region has the DNA TGTGCCAGCAGCCAAGGGGCTAGCTCATCTTGGGATACGCAGTATTTT. This sequence encodes CASSQGASSSWDTQYF.

This rearrangement joins TRBV21-1 to TRBJ1-5. TRBV21-1 is marked as a pseudogene. The CDR3 runs to 16 residues. CDR3 DNA sequence: TGTGCCAGCAGCCCCCGGGTTGGGGAGACTGATCAGCCCCAGCATTTT. The encoded protein is CASSPRVGETDQPQHF.

V gene TRBV19 combines with J gene TRBJ1-1, with a weak D call TRBD1 (6 bases). The length of the CDR3 is 13 residues. Germline lookup yields CDR1 LNHDA and CDR2 SQIVND (reference sequence). V dropped 5 bases and J dropped 4 bases, with 11 bases sitting between them. In nucleotides, the CDR3 is TGTGCCAGTAGTCAAGCAGGGGCCACTGAAGCTTTCTTT. Translated: CASSQAGATEAFF.

The V gene is TRBV5-6, the J gene TRBJ1-3; D not certain. This CDR3 has 16 residues. Germline assignment: CDR1 SGHDT and CDR2 YYEEEE. Trimming shortened V by 0 bases and J by 0 bases, and 10 bases separated the two germline ends. Here the CDR3 reads CASSLAAGLSGNTIYF. DNA for the CDR3: TGTGCCAGCAGCTTGGCTGCCGGACTCTCTGGAAACACCATATATTTT. The variable domain in full, completed from reference TRBV5-6 and TRBJ1-3, reads DAGVTQSPTHLIKTRGQQVTLRCSPKSGHDTVSWYQQALGQGPQFIFQYYEEEERQRGNFPDRFSGHQFPNYSSELNVNALLLGDSALYLCASSLAAGLSGNTIYFGEGSWLTVV.

V gene TRBV30 combines with J gene TRBJ1-2; perhaps TRBD1 as D (5 bases). CDR3 length: 13 amino acids. V dropped 0 bases and J dropped 8 bases, with 13 bases sitting between them. Germline values: CDR1 GTSNPN, CDR2 SVGIG (reference sequence). The CDR3 DNA is TGTGCCTGGAGTGTGGGACTCCGGAGCGGCTACACCTTC. Protein sequence: CAWSVGLRSGYTF. The complete variable domain, with remaining parts taken from reference TRBV30 and TRBJ1-2, reads SQTIHQWPATLVQPVGSPLSLECTVEGTSNPNLYWYRQAAGRGLQLLFYSVGIGQISSEVPQNLSASRPQDRQFILSSKKLLLSDSGFYLCAWSVGLRSGYTFGSGTRLTVV.

This clone occurred a few times. The rearrangement uses TRBV5-1 and TRBJ2-7; 7 positions match TRBD1. Germline V gives CDR1 SGHRS, CDR2 YFSETQ. Losses at the gene ends were 4 bases for V and 7 bases for J; bases not matched to a gene: 11. This CDR3 has 14 residues. The CDR3 DNA reads TGCGCCAGCAGCCAGGGACAGCCTTCAGGGGAGCAGTACTTC. Its protein product is CASSQGQPSGEQYF.

This clone came up once. V usage is TRBV3-1 (or the pseudogene TRBV3-2) and J usage is TRBJ2-7, with 13 nucleotides matching TRBD2. CDR3 size: 15 residues. Per germline, CDR1 LGHDT and CDR2 YNNKEL (reference sequence). The junction had 2 bases not matched to a gene; V was cut back by 4 bases and J by 2 bases. This chain's CDR3 is CASSLGLAGAYEQYF. The CDR3 region has the DNA TGTGCCAGCAGCCTTGGACTAGCGGGGGCCTACGAGCAGTACTTC.

The table lists this clone with a count of one. The CDR3 loop is CASTKGGVNTGELFF. In nucleotides, the CDR3 is TGTGCCAGCACCAAGGGAGGGGTGAACACCGGGGAGCTGTTTTTT. V and J are TRBV11-3 and TRBJ2-2; 7 bases map to TRBD2. Trimming cost V 7 bases and J 1 base; bases outside gene matches: 6. The CDR3 sequence is 15 residues long. CDR1 SGHNT and CDR2 YENEEA come from the germline V gene.

CDR3 sequence reads: CASSSLAGAYNEQFF. The CDR3 region has the DNA TGTGCCAGCAGCTCTCTAGCGGGGGCCTACAATGAGCAGTTCTTC. V and J are TRBV11-2 and TRBJ2-1, with TRBD2 matching over 10 bases. The CDR3 totals 15 residues. V lost 4 bases to trimming and J lost 2 bases; unmatched junction nucleotides: 2. Germline V gene sequence: CDR1 SGHAT, CDR2 FQNNGV.

The chain recombines TRBV5-1 with TRBJ1-1; D not resolved. Germline values: CDR1 SGHRS, CDR2 YFSETQ. Trimming removed 4 bases at V and 0 bases at J, with 7 bases between. CDR3 size: 13 residues. The CDR3 protein is CASSLNMNTEAFF. Written as DNA, the CDR3 is TGCGCCAGCAGCCTTAACATGAACACTGAAGCTTTCTTT.

The chain employs TRBV30 and TRBJ2-3, with D possibly being TRBD2 (5 bases). V was trimmed by 0 bases and J by 5 bases, leaving 9 bases between them. CDR1 is GTSNPN, CDR2 SVGIG, per germline (reference sequence). This CDR3 has 13 amino acids. The CDR3 sequence: CAWSVGRGDTQYF. CDR3 nucleotides: TGTGCCTGGAGTGTTGGACGGGGAGATACGCAGTATTTT.

This clone was counted a single time. The chain links TRBV11-3 to TRBJ2-7; maybe TRBD1 (6 bases). There are 14 residues in the CDR3. CDR1 SGHNT and CDR2 YENEEA come from the germline V gene. The V gene lost 5 bases and the J gene lost 2 bases, with 13 bases spanning the gap. CDR3 nucleotide sequence: TGTGCCAGCAGCCTGTGGGACACACCCTACGAGCAGTACTTC. Translated, it gives CASSLWDTPYEQYF.

The J gene is TRBJ1-3, the V gene TRBV3-1 (or the pseudogene TRBV3-2); no clear D. Looked up from germline, CDR1 is LGHDT and CDR2 is YNNKEL (reference sequence). Trimming left V 2 bases short and J 0 bases short, with 5 bases between. This CDR3 comprises 14 residues. CDR3 sequence reads: CASSQLLSGNTIYF. The CDR3 region has the DNA TGTGCCAGCAGCCAACTTCTCTCTGGAAACACCATATATTTT.

The gene calls are TRBV4-1 and TRBJ2-7; maybe TRBD1 (6 bases). The CDR3 length is 13 residues. Trimming took off 3 bases at V and 5 bases at J, with 11 bases between the two ends. Germline CDR1 and CDR2: MGHRA and YSYEKL. The chain's CDR3 is CASSHPGVNEQYF. The CDR3 DNA is TGCGCCAGCAGCCACCCAGGGGTAAACGAGCAGTACTTC.